Following are 29 T cell receptor beta chains from one sample sequenced in a study of glioma-infiltrating T cells. Using RNA template, CDR3s of TCR alpha and beta were amplified with iRepertoire arm-PCR. TCRdb re-derived calls from the multiplex PCR reads in MiXCR, one entry per CDR3 protein. The sample has 300,000 to 450,000 distinct CDR3 sequences, roughly 41% seen once. Input material: glioma tissue, nonneoplastic brain tissue, or PBMCs (not recorded which). Receptors originate from a human donor with low-grade glioma or glioblastoma, undergoing nonglioma brain surgery, or in good health (not recorded which).

Note on this clonotype: With a much larger clone just one base away, this may be a read error. This chain connects TRBV2 to TRBJ2-3; D gene unclear. V lost 6 bases and J 5 bases, leaving 12 bases between the germline ends. Germline values: CDR1 SNHLY, CDR2 FYNNEI. The CDR3 extends over 13 amino acids. The CDR3 bases are TGTGCCAGCAGCCCCCTTTACATAGATACGCAGTATTTT. Its translation is CASSPLYIDTQYF.

This clonotype has at least ten counts. The rearrangement links TRBV27 to TRBJ2-7; the D gene could be TRBD1 or TRBD2 (7 bases each). The CDR3 is made up of 13 amino acids. Trimming took 6 bases from V and 5 from J, leaving 14 bases between them. Germline V gene sequence: CDR1 MNHEY, CDR2 SMNVEV (reference sequence). In nucleotides, the CDR3 is TGTGCCAGCAGGACAGGGAGGGGCAACGAGCAGTACTTC. It codes for CASRTGRGNEQYF.

There are a few counts of this clonotype. V is TRBV6-2 or TRBV6-3 and J is TRBJ2-5; D is unclear. CDR1 and CDR2 from the germline V gene are MNHEY and SVGEGT. The CDR3 has 14 residues. Between the trimmed V and J ends, which lost 8 bases and 9 bases, there was a span of 22 bases. CDR3 nucleotide sequence: TGTGCCAGCGAATCGTTGAGGCTACGTACGGCCCAGTACTTC. As protein: CASESLRLRTAQYF.

The gene calls are TRBV4-1 and TRBJ2-1; TRBD1 matches 10 bases. With 1 base clipped from V and 15 bases from J, the junction kept 0 bases outside the gene matches. This CDR3 has 11 amino acids. Germline V gene lookup returns CDR1 MGHRA and CDR2 YSYEKL. CDR3 protein: CASSQGQGAFF. The CDR3 DNA is TGCGCCAGCAGCCAAGGACAGGGGGCGTTCTTC.

This clonotype was picked up a small number of times. The chain joins TRBV7-9 to TRBJ2-6, with 7 bases lining up with TRBD1. This CDR3 contains 19 residues. V lost 5 bases and J lost 0; bases outside the gene matches: 13. The germline V gene has CDR1 SEHNR and CDR2 FQNEAQ (reference sequence). This chain's CDR3 is CASSPYRDSPSSGANVLTF. In DNA, the CDR3 is TGTGCCAGCAGCCCGTACCGGGACAGCCCAAGCTCTGGGGCCAACGTCCTGACTTTC.

Remarks on this clonotype: A junction end diverges from the germline sequence, so it may reflect a read error. The chain couples TRBV6-1 to TRBJ2-7; no clear D. This CDR3 spans 14 amino acids. The V gene's germline CDR1 is MNHNS and CDR2 SASEGT. The CDR3 DNA is TGTGCCAGCACCCCAGGCCCGGGCGGCTACGGGCAGTACTTC. Its translation: CASTPGPGGYGQYF.

There are many counts of this clonotype. The chain recombines TRBV20-1 with TRBJ1-3; no definite D call. CDR1 DFQATT and CDR2 SNEGSKA come from the germline V gene (reference sequence). Trimming stripped 0 bases from V and 0 bases from J, with 9 bases between. This CDR3 region has 15 residues. In DNA form, the CDR3 reads TGCAGTGCTAGAGATCAGGCTAGCTCTGGAAACACCATATATTTT. Its translation: CSARDQASSGNTIYF.

The CDR3 nucleotides read TGTGCCAGCAGCAGAGGACTAGCGAAGATACTCTCTGGGGCCAACGTCCTGACTTTC. Translating it yields CASSRGLAKILSGANVLTF. This chain uses TRBV12-3 or TRBV12-4 with TRBJ2-6; 9 positions match TRBD2. CDR3 length: 19 amino acids. J was trimmed by 0 bases and V by 6 bases; bases with no gene match: 12.

The rearrangement uses TRBV6-1 and TRBJ2-2; D possibly corresponds to TRBD2 (5 bases). Germline V gives CDR1 MNHNS, CDR2 SASEGT. Trimming stripped 7 bases from V and 2 bases from J, with 17 bases between. This CDR3 is built from 16 residues. The CDR3 DNA reads as TGTGCCAGCAACTCCAGAGGACGGGGAAACACCGGGGAGCTGTTTTTT. Its translation is CASNSRGRGNTGELFF.

Concerning this clonotype itself: An end of the junction does not agree with germline; a read error may underlie this. The chain combines TRBV7-2 with TRBJ2-5, with 9 bases lining up with TRBD2. This CDR3 region has 17 residues. The germline V gene has CDR1 SGHTA and CDR2 FQGNSA. CDR3 sequence: CASSPRPDLAGEETQYF. CDR3 sequence (DNA): TGTGCCAGCAGCCCAAGACCGGATTTAGCGGGAGAAGAGACCCAGTACTTT.

The chain carries TRBV4-1 and TRBJ2-1; TRBD1 might be the D (6 bases). Germline V lookup: CDR1 MGHRA, CDR2 YSYEKL. V was trimmed by 6 bases and J by 5 bases, leaving 14 bases between them. This CDR3 spans 14 amino acids. The CDR3 loop reads CASSSRGWDNEQFF. CDR3 bases: TGCGCCAGCAGTTCCAGGGGATGGGACAATGAGCAGTTCTTC.

The chain carries TRBV4-1 and TRBJ1-2; 8 bases map to TRBD1. The CDR3 is made up of 16 amino acids. Trimming took 0 bases from V and 2 from J; bases not matched to a gene: 5. CDR1 is MGHRA, CDR2 YSYEKL, per germline. The CDR3 nucleotides read TGCGCCAGCAGCCAAGATTCCCGGACAGGGAACTATGGCTACACCTTC. Translation gives CASSQDSRTGNYGYTF.

Worth noting for this clonotype: This may come from a read error, since a much larger clone is one base off. V and J are TRBV6-5 and TRBJ1-5; D remains unclear. V gave up 9 bases and J gave up 5 bases, with 14 bases separating them. Germline V lookup: CDR1 MNHEY, CDR2 SVGAGI. This CDR3 is 13 amino acids long. CDR3 residues: CAREDPHDQPQHF. In DNA, the CDR3 is TGTGCCAGAGAAGACCCGCACGATCAGCCCCAGCATTTT.

The gene calls are TRBV4-2 and TRBJ1-1; D not resolved. The germline V gene has CDR1 LGHNA and CDR2 YNFKEQ. V was shortened by 5 bases and J by 1 base, with 8 bases between the two germline ends. The CDR3 totals 13 residues. The CDR3 bases are TGTGCCAGCAGCTTAGTCAAGAACACTGAAGCTTTCTTT. This encodes CASSLVKNTEAFF.

This clonotype turned up a few times. This chain links TRBV28 with TRBJ2-3; 9 bases align to TRBD2. With V trimmed by 5 bases and J by 2 bases, 5 bases remained unmatched. The CDR3 loop spans 15 amino acids. Germline V gene data show CDR1 as MDHEN and CDR2 as SYDVKM. The CDR3 protein is CASSPLAGPTDTQYF. DNA of the CDR3: TGTGCCAGCAGTCCGCTAGCGGGGCCCACAGATACGCAGTATTTT.

This clonotype was picked up a small number of times. This chain connects TRBV7-9 to TRBJ2-2, with D possibly matching TRBD1 (5 bases). V was shortened by 5 bases and J by 13 bases, with 26 bases between the two germline ends. Germline lookup yields CDR1 SEHNR and CDR2 FQNEAQ (reference sequence). The CDR3 extends over 16 amino acids. The CDR3: CASSPEAGFSPSRLFF. CDR3 nucleotide sequence: TGTGCCAGCAGCCCAGAAGCAGGGTTCAGCCCGTCTAGGCTGTTTTTT.

In regard to this clonotype: Given the absence of the conserved phenylalanine or tryptophan at the CDR3 end, a read error is likely. The chain couples TRBV9 to TRBJ2-5, with D possibly matching TRBD1 (5 bases). This CDR3 spans 13 amino acids. The germline V and J ends were trimmed by 4 bases and 2 bases, with 9 bases remaining between them. Germline V CDR1 and CDR2: SGDLS, YYNGEE. CDR3 DNA: TGTGCCAGCAGCTCGACAGCACAAGAGACCCAGTACTCC. Translated, it gives CASSSTAQETQYS.

A word on this clonotype: Its ends do not fully match the called genes, so a read error is possible. This rearrangement joins TRBV20-1 to TRBJ2-1; the match to TRBD2 covers 13 bases. This CDR3 region has 17 residues. Germline V gene data show CDR1 as DFQATT and CDR2 as SNEGSKA (reference sequence). CDR3 sequence reads: CSARDPWTSGSSNEHFF. As DNA, the CDR3 is TGCAGTGCTAGAGACCCCTGGACTAGCGGGAGTTCCAATGAGCATTTCTTC.

This clonotype was seen a few times. J is TRBJ2-7 and V is TRBV4-1, with unresolved D. Trimming pared 4 bases from V and 4 bases from J, leaving 11 bases between. The CDR3 covers 13 residues. Germline CDR1 MGHRA, CDR2 YSYEKL. CDR3 in amino acids: CASSPRTAYEQYF. As DNA, the CDR3 is TGCGCCAGCAGCCCACGGACGGCGTACGAGCAGTACTTC.

J is TRBJ1-5 and V is TRBV19, with 7 bases matching TRBD1. J gave up 5 bases and V 5 bases, and 12 bases lay outside the gene matches. Per the germline V gene, CDR1 is LNHDA and CDR2 is SQIVND (reference sequence). The CDR3 sequence is 16 residues long. For the CDR3, the DNA is TGTGCCAGTAGTGCACAGGGGAGGATGGGTTATCAGCCCCAGCATTTT. Residues: CASSAQGRMGYQPQHF. Combining the CDR3 with reference TRBV19 and TRBJ1-5 gives the whole variable domain DGGITQSPKYLFRKEGQNVTLSCEQNLNHDAMYWYRQDPGQGLRLIYYSQIVNDFQKGDIAEGYSVSREKKESFPLTVTSAQKNPTAFYLCASSAQGRMGYQPQHFGDGTRLSIL.

In this sample, this clonotype turned up a few times. This chain uses TRBV28 with TRBJ1-2; TRBD1 aligns across 8 bases. With V trimmed by 3 bases and J by 4 bases, 1 base remained unmatched. CDR1 is MDHEN, CDR2 SYDVKM, per germline. The CDR3 has 13 amino acids. For the CDR3, the DNA is TGTGCCAGCAGTTTTACAGGGGGCTATGGCTACACCTTC. This gives the protein CASSFTGGYGYTF.

V and J are TRBV6-6 and TRBJ2-3; D unresolved. The CDR3 runs 13 residues. Germline-derived CDR1 and CDR2 are MNHNY and SVGAGI (reference sequence). Between the trimmed V and J ends, which lost 5 bases and 9 bases, there was a span of 15 bases. CDR3 nucleotide sequence: TGTGCCAGCAGTGAACAAAAGCGAGGCACGCAGTATTTT. Protein: CASSEQKRGTQYF.

The rearrangement joins TRBV6-5 to TRBJ1-2; D gene uncertain. The CDR3 is made up of 14 amino acids. The V gene's germline CDR1 is MNHEY and CDR2 SVGAGI. Trimming shortened V by 7 bases and J by 2 bases, and 14 bases separated the two germline ends. Written as DNA, the CDR3 is TGTGCCAGCACCCCTCTACCGGGGAACTATGGCTACACCTTC. This codes for CASTPLPGNYGYTF.

On this clonotype itself: This CDR3 is missing its conserved last phenylalanine or tryptophan, likely due to a read error. This chain joins TRBV15 and TRBJ1-5; D not resolved. This CDR3 is built from 19 residues. The V end lost 0 bases, the J end lost 0 bases, and 18 bases lay between the germline ends. Germline values: CDR1 LNHNV, CDR2 YYDKDF (reference sequence). DNA of the CDR3: TGTGCCACCAGCAGAGATGGGCCATGGCAGGCGCCTAGCAATCAGCCCCAGCATCTT. Its protein product is CATSRDGPWQAPSNQPQHL.

V and J are TRBV7-2 and TRBJ2-7, with 9 bases that match TRBD2. Per germline, CDR1 SGHTA and CDR2 FQGNSA. With V trimmed by 5 bases and J by 2 bases, 7 bases remained unmatched. The CDR3 is 15 residues long. This chain's CDR3 is CASSPIAGVAYEQYF. The CDR3 bases are TGTGCCAGCAGCCCGATAGCGGGAGTGGCCTACGAGCAGTACTTC.

This rearrangement joins TRBV28 to TRBJ2-7, with TRBD1 matching over 8 bases. Germline V gives CDR1 MDHEN, CDR2 SYDVKM. V gave up 6 bases and J gave up 0 bases; unmatched junction bases: 10. This CDR3 region has 16 residues. The CDR3 sequence: CASRTRWDRSSYEQYF. The CDR3 DNA reads as TGTGCCAGCAGAACCAGGTGGGACAGGAGCTCCTACGAGCAGTACTTC.

The chain carries TRBV10-2 and TRBJ2-7, with TRBD2 matching over 9 bases. Germline loops: CDR1 WSHSY, CDR2 SAAADI. The CDR3 has 15 amino acids. The trim removed 3 bases at V and 6 bases at J, leaving 9 bases unmatched. CDR3 in amino acids: CASSERGLAFGEQYF. For the CDR3, the DNA is TGCGCCAGCAGTGAACGAGGACTAGCGTTTGGCGAGCAGTACTTC.

The table lists this clonotype with many counts. This chain uses TRBV15 with TRBJ1-5, with D possibly TRBD1 on 6 matching bases. Germline V gene lookup returns CDR1 LNHNV and CDR2 YYDKDF (reference sequence). V dropped 1 base and J dropped 3 bases, with 7 bases sitting between them. This CDR3 is built from 14 residues. CDR3 in amino acids: CATSRGQVNQPQHF. DNA for the CDR3: TGTGCCACCAGCAGAGGACAGGTCAATCAGCCCCAGCATTTT.

The chain employs TRBV7-2 and TRBJ2-5; D is possibly TRBD2 (5 bases). This CDR3 has 15 amino acids. V gave up 7 bases and J gave up 1 base, with 16 bases separating them. Germline V gene sequence: CDR1 SGHTA, CDR2 FQGNSA. The CDR3 loop is CASTRGGGPQETQYF. In DNA, the CDR3 is TGTGCCAGCACCCGGGGTGGCGGGCCCCAAGAGACCCAGTACTTC.